The TCR beta chain under discussion was sequenced for a study of Ad26.COV2.S vaccination and SARS-CoV-2 variants (dated by TCRdb to 2020 to 2023). At the level of the whole study: Vaccine-arm donors were drawn from COV1001, a multicentre, randomized, double-blind, placebo-controlled phase I-IIa trial of Ad26.COV2.S in healthy adults. Ad26.COV2.S was administered intramuscularly at a dose of 5x10^10 or 1x10^11 viral particles, either as one shot or as two shots given 56 days apart. TCRbeta repertoire sequencing served as the tool for gauging how specific and how broad the SARS-CoV-2-reactive T cell receptors were following Ad26.COV2.S vaccination. The TCR-sequenced set comprised about 32 samples: some 19 Ad26.COV2.S vaccine recipients, 5 placebo recipients and 8 SARS-CoV-2 convalescent individuals. Trial participants were randomized into five groups of five: low-dose or high-dose Ad26.COV2.S given once or twice, or placebo on both occasions. Investigators remained blinded to trial group allocation during experiments and outcome assessment. What the research found in general, with its limitations: Substantial breadth of spike-specific CD8+ and CD4+ T cell responses was reported after vaccination. It was noted by the authors that total T cell responses may have been underestimated by the TCR breadth and depth analyses. The study was not powered for comparison of responses between vaccine doses or regimens. Higher spike-specific TCR breadth was observed in Ad26.COV2.S recipients than in placebo recipients (P = 0.0014). Non-spike TCR breadth was comparable between vaccine and placebo recipients, consistent with the vaccine containing only spike.

The sample's treatment or condition label, decoded: 15 to 20 received Ad26.COV2.S at low or high dose, single or two shots; 5 received placebo; per-sample allocation not given. Repertoires of vaccine and placebo recipients were sequenced from samples taken on day 63 after the first injection. Cohort 1b enrolled about two dozen adults aged 18-55 years at a single site in Boston, USA, between 29 July and 7 August 2020. Ad26.COV2.S consisted of a replication-incompetent adenovirus type 26 vector by which a prefusion-stabilized SARS-CoV-2 spike protein from the original Wuhan strain was expressed. V gives up 4 bases and J gives up 1 base, and the segment between their germline ends measures 11 bases. The germline V gene gives CDR1 as SGHRS and CDR2 as YFSETQ. The CDR3 contains 14 residues, cysteine and phenylalanine counted. The only DNA kept is the CDR3, 42 bases in frame from the first base. With regard to this clone: Its cognate antigen has yet to be identified. Per-nucleotide qualities are absent, and no much larger clonotype sits a single base away.

The immunoSEQ Assay was used to sequence TCRbeta CDR3 regions. After extraction, genomic DNA underwent amplification by bias-controlled multiplex PCR, followed by high-throughput sequencing. Per the source publication's procedure: To quantify the absolute abundance of every unique TCRbeta CDR3 region, sequences were collapsed and filtered. T cell fraction was estimated by normalizing TCRbeta template counts to usable DNA, which was measured by amplifying reference genes present in all nucleated cells. Repertoire TCRs were annotated as SARS-CoV-2-specific by exact matching of V gene, CDR3 amino acid sequence and J gene to a known reactive TCR set. MIRA supplied the reference SARS-CoV-2 TCR set, which was filtered for enrichment in COVID-19-positive ImmuneCODE repertoires so that public or cross-reactive TCRs were removed. Using the MIRA antigens, annotated TCRs were further analysed by specific ORF or by position within an ORF. Depth was the summed frequency of annotated unique rearrangements, while breadth was defined as annotated unique rearrangements over total unique productive rearrangements. Group comparisons of TCR breadth used two-sided Wilcoxon rank-sum tests. TCRdb carries this immuneACCESS record with in-frame sequences only. Its versions omit some clonotypes, under half of them owing to an unresolved V gene in the studies checked, with the rest unexplained. The V and J calls and clone size are taken from that table; D and trimming were inferred from the DNA. Present in this sample are roughly 400,000 clones, approximately 91% of which were seen just once. The top ten constitute over 1.5% of the sample.

The material sequenced was peripheral blood, taken in a trial of Ad26.COV2.S vaccine versus placebo. This clonotype originated in a person aged 18 to 59 who received the Ad26.COV2.S COVID-19 vaccine or a placebo. The chain joins TRBV5-1 to TRBJ2-5, and perhaps TRBD1 as D gene, on 6 matching bases. The CDR3 reads CASSHSDSQETQYF. The DNA reads as follows: TGCGCCAGCAGCCACTCGGACAGCCAAGAGACCCAGTACTTC.